Listed below are T cell receptor beta chains from one sample, sequenced in a study of siplizumab effects on memory and regulatory T cells. This table comes from immunoSEQ multiplex PCR, and its TCRdb copy is limited to in-frame clones, with some not included. The data hold approximately 60,000 clones, with roughly 78% observed a single time. Sequencing was performed on memory CD4+ T cells sorted from blood. The receptor source for this set is a human donor in good health. Each CDR3 is given without its conserved first and last residue. Each record gives: V gene, J gene, CDR3 length, CDR3 protein.

>TRBV2|TRBJ1-6|13
ASKTTGTANSPLH
>TRBV5-6|TRBJ2-1|13
ASSWGLAAYNEQF
>TRBV7-2|TRBJ2-7|13
ASSLGTGNTYEQY
>TRBV2|TRBJ2-7|14
ASSKSGVVGVPEQY
>TRBV7-9|TRBJ2-7|14
ASSLRSTGATGEQY
>TRBV11-3|TRBJ2-1|17
ASSLEGTSGGVSYNEQF
>TRBV6-6|TRBJ2-2|14
ASSYPQGARTGELF
>TRBV28|TRBJ1-2|12
ASSRPIANYGYT
>TRBV11-3|TRBJ2-7|12
ASSPGQSSYEQY
>TRBV5-1|TRBJ2-2|12
ASSLAAVPPELF
>TRBV6-5|TRBJ1-2|10
ASSYSDYGYT
>TRBV2|TRBJ2-7|11
ASSGSRGYEQY
>TRBV4-2|TRBJ2-6|14
ASSHGDLSGANVLT